These 26 T cell receptor beta chains were all obtained from the same sample, sequenced in a study of shared clonotypes between healthy human individuals. Generated by immunoSEQ multiplex PCR, the TCRdb table keeps only in-frame clones and is missing some. The repertoire includes under 1,900,000 clones, less than 99% of them detected once, and about 0.4% sits in the top ten. Sequencing was carried out using naive CD4+ T cells sorted from blood. The subset denotes: CD45RA+ positively selected. These receptor sequences come from a man under 40 in good health.

This clone was observed once. V usage is TRBV5-3 and J usage is TRBJ2-7, with 10 positions matching TRBD2. TRBV5-3 is known as an ORF, though its function is uncertain. Germline trimming cut 0 bases from V and 5 bases from J; bases unmatched to any gene: 5. The CDR3 is 15 residues long. CDR3 sequence reads: CARSLVWLAGDEQYF. The CDR3 nucleotides read TGTGCCAGAAGCTTGGTTTGGCTAGCGGGAGACGAGCAGTACTTC.

This rearrangement joins TRBV5-8 to TRBJ1-1; TRBD1 agrees at 10 bases. CDR1 and CDR2 from the germline V gene are SGHTS and YDEGEE. The trim removed 5 bases at V and 1 base at J, leaving 5 bases unmatched. The CDR3 is made up of 15 amino acids. The DNA for the CDR3 is TGTGCCAGCAGAAGACAGGGGGCGCGGAACACTGAAGCTTTCTTT. This encodes CASRRQGARNTEAFF.

This chain uses TRBV5-4 with TRBJ2-7; no clear D. The CDR3 length is 14 residues. Germline CDR1 SGHNT, CDR2 YYREEE (reference sequence). V lost 0 bases, J lost 5 bases, and 12 bases lay in between. The CDR3 region has the DNA TGTGCCAGCAGCTTGGGTTCTAGTCCCGACGAGCAGTACTTC. This translates into CASSLGSSPDEQYF.

The chain combines TRBV18 with TRBJ2-3; D is ambiguous. This CDR3 has 14 residues. CDR1 and CDR2 (germline): KGHSH, LQKENI. The germline V and J ends were trimmed by 3 bases and 5 bases, with 12 bases remaining between them. In nucleotides, the CDR3 is TGTGCCAGCTCACCCGATCCGACCTTAGATACGCAGTATTTT. It is translated as CASSPDPTLDTQYF.

This rearrangement joins TRBV19 to TRBJ1-3; D might be TRBD1 (5 bases). V lost 3 bases, J lost 0 bases, and 12 bases lay in between. The CDR3 is made up of 16 amino acids. The germline V gene has CDR1 LNHDA and CDR2 SQIVND (reference sequence). This CDR3 is CASSMGLGSSGNTIYF. The CDR3 DNA is TGTGCCAGTAGTATGGGACTTGGGAGCTCTGGAAACACCATATATTTT. Combining the CDR3 with reference TRBV19 and TRBJ1-3 gives the whole variable domain DGGITQSPKYLFRKEGQNVTLSCEQNLNHDAMYWYRQDPGQGLRLIYYSQIVNDFQKGDIAEGYSVSREKKESFPLTVTSAQKNPTAFYLCASSMGLGSSGNTIYFGEGSWLTVV.

The chain couples TRBV10-2 to TRBJ2-7, with D possibly matching TRBD2 (5 bases). Germline V gives CDR1 WSHSY, CDR2 SAAADI. Trimming left V 10 bases short and J 5 bases short, with 15 bases between. The CDR3 has 12 residues. The CDR3 loop reads CATAATSNEQYF. The CDR3 DNA sequence: TGCGCCACAGCGGCCACTAGTAACGAGCAGTACTTC.

V gene TRBV29-1 combines with J gene TRBJ1-4; 7 nucleotides line up with TRBD1. The CDR3 runs to 11 residues. Germline values: CDR1 SQVTM, CDR2 ANQGSEA. V lost 8 bases to trimming and J lost 10 bases; unmatched junction nucleotides: 7. CDR3 amino acids: CSTRQGGKLFF. DNA for the CDR3: TGCAGCACGAGACAGGGAGGAAAACTGTTTTTT.

The chain couples TRBV9 to TRBJ1-2; no firm D call. CDR1 is SGDLS and CDR2 is YYNGEE in the germline V gene. The V and J ends lost 0 bases and 0 bases respectively, with 9 bases between them. CDR3 length: 15 residues. The DNA for the CDR3 is TGTGCCAGCAGCGTAGGGTCTGAAGCTAACTATGGCTACACCTTC. Protein product: CASSVGSEANYGYTF.

The V gene is TRBV27, the J gene TRBJ2-3, with D perhaps matching TRBD1 or TRBD2 (5 bases each). Germline CDR1 reads MNHEY; CDR2 reads SMNVEV (reference sequence). Deletions cut 8 bases from V and 10 bases from J, with 10 bases between. The CDR3 is 10 residues long. The CDR3 loop is CASDRGSQYF. As DNA, the CDR3 is TGTGCCAGCGATCGGGGCTCGCAGTATTTT.

The chain links TRBV5-1 to TRBJ2-1; perhaps TRBD1 as D (6 bases). The CDR3 runs 15 residues. The V and J ends lost 4 bases and 10 bases respectively, with 21 bases between them. CDR1 and CDR2 from the germline V gene are SGHRS and YFSETQ. DNA for the CDR3: TGCGCCAGCAGCGAGAACCCGGACAGAGGGCGGGAGCAGTTCTTC. This gives the protein CASSENPDRGREQFF.

With regard to this clone: At one end, the junction sequence differs from germline, possibly due to a read error. This chain uses TRBV18 with TRBJ2-1, with D unclear. Germline CDR1 KGHSH, CDR2 LQKENI. The CDR3 is made up of 12 amino acids. Here the CDR3 reads CASSPRMPEQFF. The CDR3 DNA reads as TGTGCCAGCTCCCCACGTATGCCTGAGCAGTTCTTC.

The chain combines TRBV19 with TRBJ1-1; D gene uncertain. The CDR3 is 12 amino acids. The V end was cut by 6 bases, the J end by 1 base, with 6 bases between. The germline V gene encodes CDR1 LNHDA and CDR2 SQIVND (reference sequence). In nucleotides, the CDR3 is TGTGCCAGTAGCTGGTGGAACACTGAAGCTTTCTTT. Translating it yields CASSWWNTEAFF.

This chain joins TRBV2 and TRBJ2-3; D remains unclear. The CDR3 has 12 residues. V lost 5 bases and J lost 5, with 8 bases in between. The germline V gene encodes CDR1 SNHLY and CDR2 FYNNEI. The DNA of the CDR3 is TGTGCCAGCAGTACGGGCGGAGATACGCAGTATTTT. Translating gives CASSTGGDTQYF.

J is TRBJ2-1 and V is TRBV7-9, with 7 positions matching TRBD1. This CDR3 region has 14 residues. V was clipped by 5 bases and J by 4 bases; unmatched bases: 5. The germline V gene has CDR1 SEHNR and CDR2 FQNEAQ (reference sequence). CDR3 sequence reads: CASSPGQQYNEQFF. CDR3 nucleotides: TGTGCCAGCAGCCCGGGACAGCAGTACAATGAGCAGTTCTTC.

The chain has TRBV7-2 and TRBJ1-5, with TRBD1 as a possible D gene (6 bases). The CDR3 contains 19 residues. The V end lost 5 bases, the J end lost 0 bases, and 23 bases lay between the germline ends. CDR1 and CDR2 (germline): SGHTA, FQGNSA. The CDR3 DNA sequence: TGTGCCAGCAGCGAGGGGTGGGCCTCAGGGGCTTATAGCAATCAGCCCCAGCATTTT. Amino acids: CASSEGWASGAYSNQPQHF.

V usage is TRBV7-9 and J usage is TRBJ1-5, with 11 bases lining up with TRBD1. The CDR3 is 16 residues long. V shed 5 bases, J shed 6 bases, and the junction held 9 bases outside the gene matches. Per the germline V gene, CDR1 is SEHNR and CDR2 is FQNEAQ (reference sequence). CDR3 sequence (DNA): TGTGCCAGCAGCCCGGGACAGGGGGATGTGCGTCAGCCCCAGCATTTT. It yields the protein CASSPGQGDVRQPQHF. Filled out from reference TRBV7-9 and TRBJ1-5, the complete variable domain reads DTGVSQNPRHKITKRGQNVTFRCDPISEHNRLYWYRQTLGQGPEFLTYFQNEAQLEKSRLLSDRFSAERPKGSFSTLEIQRTEQGDSAMYLCASSPGQGDVRQPQHFGDGTRLSIL.

As for this clone: One end of the junction is discordant with germline, which a read error may explain. The chain links TRBV7-2 to TRBJ2-2; the D gene is possibly TRBD1 (5 bases). The V gene's germline CDR1 is SGHTA and CDR2 FQGNSA. The length of the CDR3 is 17 residues. The CDR3 coding sequence is TGTGCCAGCAACTTATTCTCAGGGTTCGCGAACACCGGGGAGCTGTTTTTT. Its translation: CASNLFSGFANTGELFF.

The J gene is TRBJ2-1, the V gene TRBV7-2; D unclear. Looked up from germline, CDR1 is SGHTA and CDR2 is FQGNSA. V was pared by 4 bases and J by 6 bases, with 10 bases between. There are 13 residues in the CDR3. CDR3 amino acids: CASSSGRANEQFF. The CDR3 bases are TGTGCCAGCAGCTCAGGACGGGCCAATGAGCAGTTCTTC.

The V gene is TRBV10-2, the J gene TRBJ2-7; D possibly uses TRBD1 or TRBD2 (5 bases each). From germline, CDR1 is WSHSY and CDR2 SAAADI. V dropped 8 bases and J dropped 5 bases, with 19 bases sitting between them. This CDR3 comprises 14 residues. CDR3 residues: CASVEGPTLDEQYF. DNA for the CDR3: TGCGCCAGCGTTGAGGGGCCAACTCTGGACGAGCAGTACTTC.

V is TRBV5-4 and J is TRBJ2-7; TRBD1 is a possible D gene (5 bases). The CDR3 length is 14 residues. The V gene lost 0 bases and the J gene lost 6 bases, with 13 bases spanning the gap. The V gene's germline CDR1 is SGHNT and CDR2 YYREEE (reference sequence). This chain's CDR3 is CASSLVKGSGEQYF. The CDR3 DNA reads TGTGCCAGCAGCTTGGTTAAGGGGTCGGGCGAGCAGTACTTC.

The rearrangement uses TRBV27 and TRBJ2-1, with 13 bases identical to TRBD2. V trimming: 3 bases; J trimming: 10 bases; junction bases outside the gene matches: 12. The CDR3 runs 17 residues. Germline CDR1 is MNHEY and CDR2 is SMNVEV (reference sequence). CDR3 residues: CASSLTSGRSSAGEQFF. Written as DNA, the CDR3 is TGTGCCAGCAGTTTGACTAGCGGGAGGTCCTCGGCAGGCGAGCAGTTCTTC.

V gene TRBV28 combines with J gene TRBJ1-1; D possibly corresponds to TRBD1 (6 bases). Trimming cost V 2 bases and J 0 bases, with 10 bases left between them. There are 15 residues in the CDR3. Germline CDR1 and CDR2: MDHEN and SYDVKM. The CDR3 nucleotides read TGTGCCAGCAGTTTAAAGTACAGGGTGAACACTGAAGCTTTCTTT. Protein product: CASSLKYRVNTEAFF.

The genes are TRBV5-1 and TRBJ2-2; 7 nucleotides line up with TRBD1. The germline V gene encodes CDR1 SGHRS and CDR2 YFSETQ. Trimming took 4 bases from V and 6 from J; bases not matched to a gene: 6. The CDR3 is 14 amino acids. The chain's CDR3 is CASSETGFPGELFF. The CDR3 nucleotides are TGCGCCAGCAGCGAGACAGGGTTCCCCGGGGAGCTGTTTTTT.

CDR3 residues: CASSLRQPNQPQHF. In nucleotides, the CDR3 is TGTGCCAGCAGTTTAAGGCAGCCCAATCAGCCCCAGCATTTT. This chain links TRBV27 with TRBJ1-5; D ambiguous. The CDR3 has 14 amino acids. With 2 bases removed from V and 3 bases from J, the gap between germline ends came to 8 bases. Germline V CDR1 and CDR2: MNHEY, SMNVEV (reference sequence).

The rearrangement joins TRBV18 to TRBJ2-3; D not certain. The CDR3 is made up of 15 amino acids. The V end was cut by 0 bases, the J end by 2 bases, with 9 bases between. Germline CDR1 KGHSH, CDR2 LQKENI. The CDR3 region is CASSPPGRNTDTQYF. CDR3 DNA sequence: TGTGCCAGCTCACCACCGGGCCGTAACACAGATACGCAGTATTTT.

Comments on this clone: The sample has other DNA sequences that encode this CDR3 too. The chain links TRBV7-9 to TRBJ2-1; 7 bases are shared with TRBD2. Trimming removed 1 base from V and 3 bases from J; junction bases left unmatched: 0. The CDR3 has 14 residues. Germline V gives CDR1 SEHNR, CDR2 FQNEAQ (reference sequence). The CDR3 sequence is CASSLGGSYNEQFF. Here the CDR3 DNA reads TGTGCCAGCAGCTTAGGCGGGAGCTACAATGAGCAGTTCTTC.